Described below is a single T cell receptor (beta chain) sequence and its context. Its antigen is as yet unknown. Germline CDR1 and CDR2: KGHSH and LQKENI. The CDR3 runs to 12 residues. V lost 2 bases and J lost 2, with 3 bases in between. In the original workflow: After removing out-of-frame reads, 2,204,828 distinct TCRbeta sequences remained. This table comes from immunoSEQ multiplex PCR, and its TCRdb copy is limited to in-frame clones, with some not included. For V, J and clone size, that table is used; D and trimming come from the DNA. Altogether approximately 47,000 clones are present, roughly 80% being singletons, with the ten largest covering 0.94%. This record comes from a study of memory CD4+ T cells and cytomegalovirus serostatus. Study in general: This sample comes from healthy Belgian adults, roughly 9 CMV seropositive, under 25 seronegative.

The sort gate was single viable CD3+CD4+CD8-CD45RO+ cells for memory CD4+ T cells. Donors' CMV status reflects serum IgG against pp150, pp28, p38, p52. Study-wide points: The CMV-associated TCR signature appears largely within the CD4+ memory repertoire.

What was sequenced was memory CD4+ T cells from blood. The V and J genes are TRBV18 and TRBJ1-1; D is ambiguous. The TCR originated in an adult in good health and CMV-seronegative. Written as DNA, the CDR3 is TGTGCCAGCTCACCAGGTAACACTGAAGCTTTCTTT. Its translation: CASSPGNTEAFF.